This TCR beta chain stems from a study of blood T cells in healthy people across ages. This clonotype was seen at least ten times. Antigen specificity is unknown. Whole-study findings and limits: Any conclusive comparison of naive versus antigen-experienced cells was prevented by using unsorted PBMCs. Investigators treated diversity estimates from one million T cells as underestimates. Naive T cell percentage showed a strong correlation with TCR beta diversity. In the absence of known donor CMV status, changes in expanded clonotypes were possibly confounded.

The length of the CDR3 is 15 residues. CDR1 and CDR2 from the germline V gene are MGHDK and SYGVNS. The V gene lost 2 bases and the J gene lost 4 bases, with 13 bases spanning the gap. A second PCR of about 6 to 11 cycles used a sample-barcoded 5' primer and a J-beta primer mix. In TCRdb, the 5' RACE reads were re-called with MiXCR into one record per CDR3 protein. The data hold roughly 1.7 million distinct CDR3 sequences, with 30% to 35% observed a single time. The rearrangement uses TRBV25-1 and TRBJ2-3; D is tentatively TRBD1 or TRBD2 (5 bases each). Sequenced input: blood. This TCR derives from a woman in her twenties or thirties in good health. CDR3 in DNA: TGTGCCAGCAGTGAAGGGACGAAGGAGGCAGATACGCAGTATTTT. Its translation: CASSEGTKEADTQYF.